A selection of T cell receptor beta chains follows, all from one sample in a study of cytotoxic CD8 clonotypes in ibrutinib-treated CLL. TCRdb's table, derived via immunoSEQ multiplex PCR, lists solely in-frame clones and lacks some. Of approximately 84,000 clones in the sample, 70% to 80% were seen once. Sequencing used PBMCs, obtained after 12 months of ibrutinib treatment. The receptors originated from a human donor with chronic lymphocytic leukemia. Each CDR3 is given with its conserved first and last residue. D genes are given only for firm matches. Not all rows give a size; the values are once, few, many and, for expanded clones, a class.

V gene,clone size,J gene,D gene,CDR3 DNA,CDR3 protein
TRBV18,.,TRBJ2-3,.,TGTGCCAGCTCACCCGAGAACACAGATACGCAGTATTTT,CASSPENTDTQYF
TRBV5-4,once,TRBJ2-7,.,TGTGCCAGCAGCCCGGGGGGCGCGGAGCAGTACTTC,CASSPGGAEQYF
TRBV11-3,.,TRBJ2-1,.,TGTGCCAGCAGCTTGGGCAGTTACAATGAGCAGTTCTTC,CASSLGSYNEQFF
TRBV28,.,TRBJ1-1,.,TGTGCCAGCAGTGCCCACCGGGCCGGGGGCACTGAAGCTTTCTTT,CASSAHRAGGTEAFF
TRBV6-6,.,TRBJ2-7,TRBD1,TGTGCCAGCAGTTACACCCGGGACAGTTCCTACGAGCAGTACTTC,CASSYTRDSSYEQYF
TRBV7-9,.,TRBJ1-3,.,TGTGCCAGCAGCTCACTCCGGGACGCCGCAAACACCATATATTTT,CASSSLRDAANTIYF
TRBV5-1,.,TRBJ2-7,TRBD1,TGCGCCAGCAGCCCCGGGACAGGGGTGGGCGAGCAGTACTTC,CASSPGTGVGEQYF
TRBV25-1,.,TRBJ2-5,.,TGTGCCAGCAGTGATCGCGTGGCGGGGGAGACCCAGTACTTC,CASSDRVAGETQYF
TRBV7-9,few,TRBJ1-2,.,TGTGCCAGCAGCTTAGAGGGCCGGGGGCCCTATGGCTACACCTTC,CASSLEGRGPYGYTF
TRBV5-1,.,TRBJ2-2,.,TGCGCCAGCAGCTTGCGGGGGGCCCCCACCGGGGAGCTGTTTTTT,CASSLRGAPTGELFF
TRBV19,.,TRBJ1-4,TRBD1,TGTGCCAGTAGTACTCGGACAGGTGGGGAAAAACTGTTTTTT,CASSTRTGGEKLFF
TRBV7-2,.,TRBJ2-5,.,TGTGCCAGCAGCTTAGGCCAGGGAGGCCAAGAGACCCAGTACTTC,CASSLGQGGQETQYF
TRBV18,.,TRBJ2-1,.,TGTGCCAGCTCACCGGGGGGACACAATGAGCAGTTCTTC,CASSPGGHNEQFF
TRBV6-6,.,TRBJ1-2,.,TGTGCCAGCGGGTTCGACTATGGCTACACCTTC,CASGFDYGYTF
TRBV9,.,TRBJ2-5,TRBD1,TGTGCCAGCAGCGTAGGTGGGACAGGGGGCTTCGGGACCCAGTACTTC,CASSVGGTGGFGTQYF
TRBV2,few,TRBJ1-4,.,TGTGCCAGCAGTGTCCAGGAAAAACTGTTTTTT,CASSVQEKLFF
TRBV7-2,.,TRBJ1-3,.,TGTGCCAGCAGCTTATTGAGCTCTGGAAACACCATATATTTT,CASSLLSSGNTIYF
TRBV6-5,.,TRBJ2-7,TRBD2,TGTGCCAGCCAGCCCGGTAGCGGGAGCTCCTACGAGCAGTACTTC,CASQPGSGSSYEQYF
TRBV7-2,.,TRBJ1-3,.,TGTGCCAGCAGCCCCGATGGGGGGCGCGGAAACACCATATATTTT,CASSPDGGRGNTIYF
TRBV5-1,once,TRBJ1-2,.,TGCGCCAGCAGCCCTGGGGGGGGCGAGTATGGCTACACCTTC,CASSPGGGEYGYTF
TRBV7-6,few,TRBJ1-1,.,TGTGCCAGCAGCTACGGGGTGTCGGACACTGAAGCTTTCTTT,CASSYGVSDTEAFF
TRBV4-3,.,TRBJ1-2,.,TGCGCCAGCAGCCTCGAGGGGGGCGTTGGTGGCTACACCTTC,CASSLEGGVGGYTF
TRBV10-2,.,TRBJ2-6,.,TGCGCCACCGTCAACGGGCTCTCTGGGGCCAACGTCCTGACTTTC,CATVNGLSGANVLTF
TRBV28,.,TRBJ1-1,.,TGTGCCAGCTGGGGGGGTACTGTGAACACTGAAGCTTTCTTT,CASWGGTVNTEAFF
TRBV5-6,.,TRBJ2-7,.,TGTGCCAGCAGCTTGGCCGGGCGGGACTACGAGCAGTACTTC,CASSLAGRDYEQYF
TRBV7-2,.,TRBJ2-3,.,TGTGCCAGCAGCCCGAGCGGCCCGGGGGGCGCAGATACGCAGTATTTT,CASSPSGPGGADTQYF
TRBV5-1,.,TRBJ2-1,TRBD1,TGCGCCAGCAGCCGGGACAGGGGCCCTTCTGGGAATGAGCAGTTCTTC,CASSRDRGPSGNEQFF
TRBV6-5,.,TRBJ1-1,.,TGTGCCAGCAGCCGAGGGACTCCTGAAGCTTTCTTT,CASSRGTPEAFF
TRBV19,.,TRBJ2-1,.,TGTGCCAGTAGCAAACCCACTGAGTCCTACAATGAGCAGTTCTTC,CASSKPTESYNEQFF
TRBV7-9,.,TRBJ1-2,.,TGTGCCAGCAGCTTTCCCCTGGGCCGAAACTATGGCTACACCTTC,CASSFPLGRNYGYTF
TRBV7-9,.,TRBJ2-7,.,TGTGCCAGCAGCTTAGGGGGTAGGTCCTACGAGCAGTACTTC,CASSLGGRSYEQYF
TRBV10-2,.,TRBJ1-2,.,TGCGCCAGCAGTGAGTCGCGGAGCTCCCGCGGTTTTAACTATGGCTACACCTTC,CASSESRSSRGFNYGYTF
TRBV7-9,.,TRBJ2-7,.,TGTGCCAGCACCGTTCTCGACCTCGGGGGGCAAAGCTCCTACGAGCAGTACTTC,CASTVLDLGGQSSYEQYF